The 27 T cell receptor beta chains listed next were all sequenced from one sample in a study of cytomegalovirus exposure and HLA in healthy donors. PCR involved 60 Vbeta and 13 Jbeta primers. Using immunoSEQ multiplex PCR, the repertoire was profiled, and TCRdb retains in-frame clones only, with some absent. The sample carries roughly 200,000 clones, approximately 86% recorded once. Sample: PBMCs. The receptors originated from a woman in her twenties or thirties in good health and CMV-seronegative.

The chain combines TRBV6-1 with TRBJ2-2; perhaps TRBD2 as D (6 bases). Trimming took 6 bases from V and 3 from J, leaving 11 bases between them. Germline assignment: CDR1 MNHNS and CDR2 SASEGT. CDR3 length: 14 residues. CDR3 region: CASRGLLYTGELFF. In DNA form, the CDR3 reads TGTGCCAGCAGGGGACTTCTTTACACCGGGGAGCTGTTTTTT.

The chain uses TRBV7-8 and TRBJ1-2; tentatively, D is TRBD1 (6 bases). Germline V gene sequence: CDR1 SGHVS, CDR2 FQNEAQ. The CDR3 contains 16 residues. Trimming cost V 1 base and J 2 bases, with 14 bases left between them. CDR3 region: CASSLGPAGANYGYTF. In DNA form, the CDR3 reads TGTGCCAGCAGCTTAGGCCCCGCAGGGGCGAACTATGGCTACACCTTC.

The chain has TRBV18 and TRBJ2-1, with TRBD1 matching 9 bases. Per germline, CDR1 KGHSH and CDR2 LQKENI. Unmatched junction bases numbered 16, after V lost 3 bases and J lost 1 base. This CDR3 region has 20 residues. CDR3 amino acids: CASSPYTGTGSRSSYNEQFF. CDR3 sequence (DNA): TGTGCCAGCTCACCGTATACCGGGACAGGGAGTAGGAGTTCCTACAATGAGCAGTTCTTC.

This clone was found once. This chain connects TRBV27 to TRBJ1-5; D unresolved. Trimming took 5 bases from V and 5 from J, leaving 19 bases between them. The CDR3 has 16 amino acids. Germline V lookup: CDR1 MNHEY, CDR2 SMNVEV (reference sequence). CDR3 sequence: CASSPHEGLWHQPQHF. The CDR3 region has the DNA TGTGCCAGCAGTCCCCACGAGGGCCTATGGCATCAGCCCCAGCATTTT.

This rearrangement joins TRBV9 to TRBJ2-7; 7 bases are shared with TRBD1. The CDR3 is 14 residues long. CDR1 SGDLS and CDR2 YYNGEE come from the germline V gene. The V and J ends lost 0 bases and 0 bases, in that order; junction bases with no gene match: 0. The DNA for the CDR3 is TGTGCCAGCAGCGTAGAGGGGGCCTCCTACGAGCAGTACTTC. It translates to CASSVEGASYEQYF.

The chain links TRBV6-1 to TRBJ1-1; tentatively, D is TRBD1 (6 bases). Per the germline V gene, CDR1 is MNHNS and CDR2 is SASEGT. V lost 2 bases and J lost 11, with 15 bases in between. The CDR3 has 13 amino acids. The CDR3 DNA reads TGTGCCAGCAGTGAATACCGCAGGGGCAACGCTTTCTTT. This translates into CASSEYRRGNAFF.

On this clone: Other DNA sequences within the sample encode an identical CDR3. The V call is TRBV30, the J call TRBJ2-1; TRBD1 aligns across 7 bases. The V and J ends lost 1 base and 4 bases, in that order; junction bases with no gene match: 1. Germline V CDR1 and CDR2: GTSNPN, SVGIG (reference sequence). The CDR3 has 13 residues. The CDR3 reads CAWSGTGYNEQFF. The CDR3 DNA sequence: TGTGCCTGGAGTGGGACAGGATACAATGAGCAGTTCTTC.

This rearrangement joins TRBV29-1 to TRBJ2-7; TRBD1 might be the D (6 bases). Germline V lookup: CDR1 SQVTM, CDR2 ANQGSEA. V dropped 3 bases and J dropped 0 bases, with 15 bases sitting between them. The CDR3 totals 15 residues. The CDR3 DNA sequence: TGCAGCGTTGAGGTCCGGGACACCTTCTCCTACGAGCAGTACTTC. This encodes CSVEVRDTFSYEQYF.

This clone was counted only a few times. The rearrangement joins TRBV28 to TRBJ2-1, with 7 bases that match TRBD2. The CDR3 consists of 14 residues. V shed 2 bases and J 8 bases; nucleotides not matched to a gene: 6. Germline V gene data show CDR1 as MDHEN and CDR2 as SYDVKM. This CDR3 is CASSLRGGGDEQFF. CDR3 nucleotide sequence: TGTGCCAGCAGTTTAAGAGGTGGGGGGGATGAGCAGTTCTTC.

This rearrangement joins TRBV19 to TRBJ1-5; 8 bases align to TRBD1. The trim removed 4 bases at V and 2 bases at J, leaving 10 bases unmatched. CDR1 and CDR2 from the germline V gene are LNHDA and SQIVND (reference sequence). The CDR3 extends over 17 amino acids. CDR3 sequence (DNA): TGTGCCAGTAGTACTATACAGGGGGAGAGAGGCAATCAGCCCCAGCATTTT. This encodes CASSTIQGERGNQPQHF.

The chain couples TRBV28 to TRBJ2-5, with 7 positions matching TRBD1. This CDR3 region has 14 residues. From germline, CDR1 is MDHEN and CDR2 SYDVKM. Trimming removed 6 bases from V and 4 bases from J; junction bases left unmatched: 8. The CDR3 DNA is TGTGCCAGCAGACCGACAGGGAGCCCAGAGACCCAGTACTTC. Encoded protein: CASRPTGSPETQYF.

This chain joins TRBV27 and TRBJ1-1, with D tentatively TRBD1 (5 bases). The CDR3 extends over 15 amino acids. Germline assignment: CDR1 MNHEY and CDR2 SMNVEV (reference sequence). Between the trimmed V and J ends, which lost 0 bases and 0 bases, there was a span of 8 bases. This CDR3 is CASSLSGLLNTEAFF. The CDR3 coding sequence is TGTGCCAGCAGTTTATCGGGACTATTGAACACTGAAGCTTTCTTT.

The V call is TRBV28, the J call TRBJ2-5; 8 bases fit TRBD1. The CDR3 has 15 residues. With 7 bases clipped from V and 1 base from J, the junction kept 8 bases outside the gene matches. CDR1 and CDR2 (germline): MDHEN, SYDVKM. CDR3 sequence reads: CASTPGQVRQETQYF. CDR3 sequence (DNA): TGTGCCAGCACTCCGGGACAGGTCCGCCAAGAGACCCAGTACTTC.

V usage is TRBV9 and J usage is TRBJ2-3; unclear D gene. The length of the CDR3 is 14 residues. Germline assignment: CDR1 SGDLS and CDR2 YYNGEE. The V and J ends lost 0 bases and 5 bases respectively, with 10 bases between them. CDR3 region: CASSVEAAGDTQYF. The CDR3 bases are TGTGCCAGCAGCGTAGAAGCTGCAGGAGATACGCAGTATTTT.

This clone appeared a few times. The rearrangement uses TRBV2 and TRBJ2-1, with 7 bases matching TRBD1. V gave up 7 bases and J gave up 0 bases; unmatched junction bases: 9. Germline CDR1 reads SNHLY; CDR2 reads FYNNEI. The CDR3 is 16 amino acids. The CDR3, as DNA: TGTGCCAGCATTACCCTTGCAGGGGGCTCCTACAATGAGCAGTTCTTC. This gives the protein CASITLAGGSYNEQFF. The whole variable domain, remainder taken from reference TRBV2 and TRBJ2-1, is EPEVTQTPSHQVTQMGQEVILRCVPISNHLYFYWYRQILGQKVEFLVSFYNNEISEKSEIFDDQFSVERPDGSNFTLKIRSTKLEDSAMYFCASITLAGGSYNEQFFGPGTRLTVL.

CDR3 residues: CATPLRGWPDTQYF. The CDR3 DNA reads as TGTGCCACGCCACTTAGGGGCTGGCCAGATACGCAGTATTTT. V usage is TRBV9 and J usage is TRBJ2-3; TRBD1 might be the D (5 bases). This CDR3 is built from 14 residues. Germline V gene data show CDR1 as SGDLS and CDR2 as YYNGEE. With 9 bases removed from V and 4 bases from J, the gap between germline ends came to 18 bases.

This chain links TRBV15 with TRBJ2-7; 7 bases are a match to TRBD1. In germline, CDR1 is LNHNV, CDR2 YYDKDF (reference sequence). The length of the CDR3 is 16 residues. V shed 1 base and J 2 bases; nucleotides not matched to a gene: 8. CDR3: CATSRGGEGTAYEQYF. The CDR3 region has the DNA TGTGCCACCAGCAGAGGGGGAGAGGGGACAGCCTACGAGCAGTACTTC.

V usage is TRBV4-1 and J usage is TRBJ2-1, with 10 bases aligning to TRBD1. This CDR3 is 18 amino acids long. Germline CDR1 MGHRA, CDR2 YSYEKL. V gave up 4 bases and J gave up 0 bases; unmatched junction bases: 9. The CDR3 loop reads CASSPRTGQGVSYNEQFF. The CDR3 coding sequence is TGCGCCAGCAGCCCAAGGACAGGACAGGGGGTCTCCTACAATGAGCAGTTCTTC.

This rearrangement joins TRBV5-1 to TRBJ2-5; TRBD1 matches 7 bases. V lost 4 bases to trimming and J lost 3 bases; unmatched junction nucleotides: 9. This CDR3 comprises 15 residues. CDR1 is SGHRS and CDR2 is YFSETQ in the germline V gene. The CDR3 region has the DNA TGCGCCAGCAGCATGGCCGGGACAGATGAAGAGACCCAGTACTTC. It translates to CASSMAGTDEETQYF.

This clone was seen a single time. The chain employs TRBV7-3 and TRBJ2-7; weak D call: TRBD1 (5 bases). This CDR3 region has 15 residues. Trimming left V 1 base short and J 4 bases short, with 14 bases between. Looked up from germline, CDR1 is SGHTA and CDR2 is FQGTGA. In DNA form, the CDR3 reads TGTGCCAGCAGCTTAAGGGGCGGACAACTATACGAGCAGTACTTC. Protein: CASSLRGGQLYEQYF. The whole variable domain, remainder taken from reference TRBV7-3 and TRBJ2-7, is GAGVSQTPSNKVTEKGKYVELRCDPISGHTALYWYRQSLGQGPEFLIYFQGTGAADDSGLPNDRFFAVRPEGSVSTLKIQRTERGDSAVYLCASSLRGGQLYEQYFGPGTRLTVT.

This clone showed up just a few times. This chain links TRBV7-3 with TRBJ2-1, with a possible D match to TRBD2 (6 bases). The CDR3 is 15 amino acids. CDR1 and CDR2 from the germline V gene are SGHTA and FQGTGA. Trimming removed 5 bases from V and 2 bases from J, with 13 bases in between. The CDR3 DNA sequence: TGTGCCAGCAGCAGCACGGGAGCCACCTACAATGAGCAGTTCTTC. Translated, it gives CASSSTGATYNEQFF.

This clone was recorded only once. This CDR3 is CASSYGQYNEQFF. CDR3 coding DNA: TGTGCCAGCAGTTACGGACAATACAATGAGCAGTTCTTC. This chain connects TRBV6-5 to TRBJ2-1; the D gene is possibly TRBD1 (5 bases). Trimming removed 2 bases from V and 4 bases from J, with 6 bases in between. This CDR3 comprises 13 residues. Germline V lookup: CDR1 MNHEY, CDR2 SVGAGI.

The chain carries TRBV7-9 and TRBJ1-4, with D possibly matching TRBD1 (5 bases). Germline V gives CDR1 SEHNR, CDR2 FQNEAQ (reference sequence). The CDR3 is 16 amino acids. Trimming stripped 1 base from V and 8 bases from J, with 17 bases between. CDR3 coding DNA: TGTGCCAGCAGCTTAGGATCGGGCAGGGTTTTGGAAAAACTGTTTTTT. Translated, it gives CASSLGSGRVLEKLFF.

This chain joins TRBV7-8 and TRBJ2-2; TRBD2 agrees at 15 bases. The germline V gene encodes CDR1 SGHVS and CDR2 FQNEAQ. There are 17 residues in the CDR3. Losses at the gene ends were 5 bases for V and 6 bases for J; bases not matched to a gene: 7. CDR3 in amino acids: CASSIGLAGGIAGELFF. In nucleotides, the CDR3 is TGTGCCAGCAGCATCGGACTAGCGGGGGGGATCGCCGGGGAGCTGTTTTTT.

Here the CDR3 reads CASSPTALFRDRSYEQYF. The CDR3 nucleotides are TGCGCCAGCAGCCCAACGGCCCTCTTCCGGGACAGGTCGTACGAGCAGTACTTC. This chain joins TRBV4-1 and TRBJ2-7; 8 bases are shared with TRBD1. CDR1 and CDR2 (germline): MGHRA, YSYEKL. V dropped 4 bases and J dropped 4; count of bases not matched to a gene: 18. The CDR3 runs to 18 residues.

V gene TRBV13 combines with J gene TRBJ1-2, with D hard to call. Trimming cost V 5 bases and J 7 bases, with 17 bases left between them. The CDR3 extends over 14 amino acids. Germline assignment: CDR1 PRHDT and CDR2 FYEKMQ (reference sequence). Here the CDR3 reads CASSLGPGTGGYTF. The CDR3 DNA reads TGTGCCAGCAGCCTCGGACCGGGAACGGGTGGCTACACCTTC.

The rearrangement links TRBV27 to TRBJ2-5, with a possible D match to TRBD1 (6 bases). The ends were cut back, 1 base at V and 0 bases at J, with 9 bases in the middle. CDR3 length equals 15 residues. Germline lookup yields CDR1 MNHEY and CDR2 SMNVEV (reference sequence). The CDR3 reads CASSLYQGYQETQYF. CDR3 in DNA: TGTGCCAGCAGTTTATACCAGGGGTACCAAGAGACCCAGTACTTC.